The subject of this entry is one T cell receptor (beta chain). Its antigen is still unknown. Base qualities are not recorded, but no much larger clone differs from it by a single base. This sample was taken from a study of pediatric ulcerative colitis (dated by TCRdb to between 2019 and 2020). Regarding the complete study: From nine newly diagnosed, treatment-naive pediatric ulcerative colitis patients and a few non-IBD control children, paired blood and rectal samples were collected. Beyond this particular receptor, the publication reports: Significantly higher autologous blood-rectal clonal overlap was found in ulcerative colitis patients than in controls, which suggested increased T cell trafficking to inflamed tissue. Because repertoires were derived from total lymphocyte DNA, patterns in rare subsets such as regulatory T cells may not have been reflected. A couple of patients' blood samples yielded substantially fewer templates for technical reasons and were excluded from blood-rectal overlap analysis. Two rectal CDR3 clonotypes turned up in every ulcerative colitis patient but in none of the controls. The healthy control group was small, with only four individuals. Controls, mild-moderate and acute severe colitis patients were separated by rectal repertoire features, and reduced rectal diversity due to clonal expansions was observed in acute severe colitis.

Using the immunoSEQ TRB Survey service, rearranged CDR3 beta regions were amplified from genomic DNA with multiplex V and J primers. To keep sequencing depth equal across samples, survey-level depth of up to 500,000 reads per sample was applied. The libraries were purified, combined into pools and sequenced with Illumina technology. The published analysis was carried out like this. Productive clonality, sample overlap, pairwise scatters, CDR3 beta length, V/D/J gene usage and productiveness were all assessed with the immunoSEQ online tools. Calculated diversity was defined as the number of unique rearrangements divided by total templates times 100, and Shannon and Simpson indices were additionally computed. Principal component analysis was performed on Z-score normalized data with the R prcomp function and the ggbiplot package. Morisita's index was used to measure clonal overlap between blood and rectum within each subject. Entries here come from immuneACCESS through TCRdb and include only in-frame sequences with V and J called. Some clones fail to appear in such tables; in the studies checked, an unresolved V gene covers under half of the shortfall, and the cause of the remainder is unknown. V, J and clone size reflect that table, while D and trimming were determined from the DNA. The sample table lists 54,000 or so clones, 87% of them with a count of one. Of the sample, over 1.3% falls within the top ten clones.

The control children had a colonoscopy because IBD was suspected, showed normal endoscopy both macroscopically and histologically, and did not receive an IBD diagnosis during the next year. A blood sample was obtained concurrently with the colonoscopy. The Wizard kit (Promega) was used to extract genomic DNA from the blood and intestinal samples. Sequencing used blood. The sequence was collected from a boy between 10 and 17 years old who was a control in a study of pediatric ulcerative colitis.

The CDR3 amino acid sequence is: CASTSGDRFRDTQYF. The nucleotide sequence reads as follows: TGTGCCAGTACTAGTGGTGACAGGTTCCGTGATACGCAGTATTTT. The sequence joins TRBV19 to TRBJ2-3, and possibly TRBD1, on 6 matching bases. From the cysteine through the phenylalanine, the CDR3 covers 15 amino acids. The read is trimmed to its CDR3 DNA, 45 bases read in frame from base 1. From the germline V gene (reference sequence), CDR1 is LNHDA and CDR2 is SQIVND. V is pared back by 7 bases and J by 6 bases, with 20 bases lying between the germline termini.